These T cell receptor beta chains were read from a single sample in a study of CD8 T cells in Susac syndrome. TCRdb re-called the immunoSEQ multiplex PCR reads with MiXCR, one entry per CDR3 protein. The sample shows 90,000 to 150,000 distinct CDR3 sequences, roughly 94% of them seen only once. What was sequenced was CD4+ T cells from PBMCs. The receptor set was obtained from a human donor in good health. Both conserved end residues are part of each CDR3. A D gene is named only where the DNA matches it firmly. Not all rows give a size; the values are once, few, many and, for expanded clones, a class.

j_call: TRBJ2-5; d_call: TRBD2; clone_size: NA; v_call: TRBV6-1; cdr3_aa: CASSEARAGGPETQYF; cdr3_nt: TGTGCCAGCAGTGAAGCGAGGGCGGGGGGCCCAGAGACCCAGTACTTC
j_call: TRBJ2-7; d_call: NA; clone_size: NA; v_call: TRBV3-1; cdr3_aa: CASSPSPVYEQYF; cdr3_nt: TGTGCCAGCAGTCCCTCCCCAGTCTACGAGCAGTACTTC
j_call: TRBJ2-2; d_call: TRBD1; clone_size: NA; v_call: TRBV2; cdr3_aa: CASSETGRNTGELFF; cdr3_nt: TGTGCCAGCAGTGAGACAGGGCGGAACACCGGGGAGCTGTTTTTT
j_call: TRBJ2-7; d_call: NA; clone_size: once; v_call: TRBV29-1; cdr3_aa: CSALDYLGDEQYF; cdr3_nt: TGCAGCGCATTGGACTACCTGGGGGACGAGCAGTACTTC
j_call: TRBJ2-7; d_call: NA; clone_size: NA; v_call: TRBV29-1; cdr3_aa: CSVYEGSYEQYF; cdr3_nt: TGCAGCGTTTATGAGGGGTCCTACGAGCAGTACTTC
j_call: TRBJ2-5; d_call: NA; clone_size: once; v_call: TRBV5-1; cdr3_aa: CASSWGTRQETQYF; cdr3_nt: TGCGCCAGCAGCTGGGGGACTCGACAAGAGACCCAGTACTTC
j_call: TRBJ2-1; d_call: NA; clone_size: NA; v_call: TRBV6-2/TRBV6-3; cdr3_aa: CASSHPRPEAIYNEQFF; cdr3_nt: TGTGCCAGCAGTCACCCTCGCCCTGAGGCCATCTACAATGAGCAGTTCTTC
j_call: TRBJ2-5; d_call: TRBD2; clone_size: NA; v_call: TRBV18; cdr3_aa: CASSPPSGRSETQYF; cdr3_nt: TGTGCCAGCTCACCACCTAGCGGGAGATCAGAGACCCAGTACTTC
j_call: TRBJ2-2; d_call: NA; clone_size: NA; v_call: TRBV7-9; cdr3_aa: CASKPPGENPTGELFF; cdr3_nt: TGTGCCAGCAAACCCCCCGGGGAGAACCCAACCGGGGAGCTGTTTTTT
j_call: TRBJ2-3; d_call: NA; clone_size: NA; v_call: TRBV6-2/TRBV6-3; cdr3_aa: CASSRGADTQYF; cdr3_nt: TGTGCCAGCAGTCGGGGCGCGGATACGCAGTATTTT
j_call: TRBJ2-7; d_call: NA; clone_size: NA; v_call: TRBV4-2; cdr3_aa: CASSQGFGGEKGEQYF; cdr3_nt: TGTGCCAGCAGCCAAGGTTTCGGAGGGGAAAAGGGGGAGCAGTACTTC
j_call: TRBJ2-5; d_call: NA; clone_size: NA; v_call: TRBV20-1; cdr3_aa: CSASLPTGWETQYF; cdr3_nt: TGCAGTGCTAGCTTACCGACGGGGTGGGAGACCCAGTACTTC
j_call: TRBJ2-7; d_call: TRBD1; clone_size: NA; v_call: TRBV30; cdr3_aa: CAWSGGTGDYEQYF; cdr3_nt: TGTGCCTGGAGTGGGGGGACAGGGGACTACGAGCAGTACTTC
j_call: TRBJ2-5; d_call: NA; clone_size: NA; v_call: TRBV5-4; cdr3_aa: CASLDYFEETQYF; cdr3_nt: TGTGCCAGTCTGGACTACTTTGAGGAGACCCAGTACTTC
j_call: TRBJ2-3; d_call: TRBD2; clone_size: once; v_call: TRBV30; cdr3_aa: CAWSDSGIGTQYF; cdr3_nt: TGTGCCTGGAGTGATAGCGGGATTGGTACGCAGTATTTT
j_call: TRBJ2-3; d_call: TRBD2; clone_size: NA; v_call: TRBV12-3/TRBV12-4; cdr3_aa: CASGVGGSRTDTQYF; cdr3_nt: TGTGCCAGCGGCGTTGGCGGGAGCCGCACAGATACGCAGTATTTT
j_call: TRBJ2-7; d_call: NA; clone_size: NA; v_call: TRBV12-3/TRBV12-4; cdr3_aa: CASSTGTPVSWKQYF; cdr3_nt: TGTGCCAGCAGTACCGGGACACCAGTCTCATGGAAGCAGTACTTC
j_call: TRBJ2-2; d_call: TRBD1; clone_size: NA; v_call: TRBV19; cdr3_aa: CASMVAGGDGELFF; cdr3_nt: TGTGCCAGTATGGTGGCAGGGGGTGACGGGGAGCTGTTTTTT
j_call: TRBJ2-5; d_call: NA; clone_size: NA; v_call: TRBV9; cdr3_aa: CASSVAGRSQETQYF; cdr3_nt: TGTGCCAGCAGCGTAGCAGGGCGGTCACAAGAGACCCAGTACTTC
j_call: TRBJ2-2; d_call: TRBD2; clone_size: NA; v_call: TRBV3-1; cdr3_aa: CASSREGLAGAGELFF; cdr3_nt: TGTGCCAGCAGCCGAGAGGGACTAGCGGGAGCCGGGGAGCTGTTTTTT
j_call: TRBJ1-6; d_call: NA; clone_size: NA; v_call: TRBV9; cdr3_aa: CASSADGRPTYNSPLHF; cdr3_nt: TGTGCCAGCAGCGCAGACGGACGGCCAACCTATAATTCACCCCTCCACTTT
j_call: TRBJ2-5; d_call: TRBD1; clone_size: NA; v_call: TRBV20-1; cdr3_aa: CSARPDRGLETQYF; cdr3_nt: TGCAGTGCTAGACCGGACAGGGGGCTTGAGACCCAGTACTTC
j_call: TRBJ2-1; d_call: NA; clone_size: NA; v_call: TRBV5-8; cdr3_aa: CASSLMVGHGVGEQFF; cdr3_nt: TGTGCCAGCAGCTTAATGGTGGGACATGGGGTTGGGGAGCAGTTCTTC
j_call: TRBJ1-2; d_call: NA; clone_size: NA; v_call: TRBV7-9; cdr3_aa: CASSLNPVLYGYTF; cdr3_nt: TGTGCCAGCAGCCTCAACCCAGTGCTCTATGGCTACACCTTC
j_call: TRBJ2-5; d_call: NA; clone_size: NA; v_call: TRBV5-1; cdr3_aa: CASSLYLAGPDAQYF; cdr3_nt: TGCGCCAGCAGCTTGTATCTGGCAGGACCCGATGCCCAGTACTTC
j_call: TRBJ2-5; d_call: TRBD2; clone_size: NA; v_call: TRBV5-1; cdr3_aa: CASGSGRAQETQYF; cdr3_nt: TGCGCCAGCGGGAGCGGGAGGGCCCAAGAGACCCAGTACTTC
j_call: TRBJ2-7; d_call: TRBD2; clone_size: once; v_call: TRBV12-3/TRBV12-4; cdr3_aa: CASSLSGGPYEQYF; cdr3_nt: TGTGCCAGCAGTTTGAGCGGGGGCCCCTACGAGCAGTACTTC
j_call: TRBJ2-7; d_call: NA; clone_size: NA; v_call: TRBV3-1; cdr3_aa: CASSQAGSYYEQYF; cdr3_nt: TGTGCCAGCAGCCAAGCAGGTTCGTACTACGAGCAGTACTTC
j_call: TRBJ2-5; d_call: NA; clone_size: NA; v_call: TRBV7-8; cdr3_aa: CASSLSRHQETQYF; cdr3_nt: TGTGCCAGCAGCTTGTCGCGACACCAAGAGACCCAGTACTTC
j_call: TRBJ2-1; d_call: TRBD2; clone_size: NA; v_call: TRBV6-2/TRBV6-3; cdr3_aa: CASRKLAGGQFF; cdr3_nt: TGTGCCAGCAGAAAACTAGCGGGAGGGCAGTTCTTC
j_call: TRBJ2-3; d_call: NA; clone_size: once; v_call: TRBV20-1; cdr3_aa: CSARDLQSDTQYF; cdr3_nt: TGCAGTGCTAGAGATCTCCAGTCTGATACGCAGTATTTT
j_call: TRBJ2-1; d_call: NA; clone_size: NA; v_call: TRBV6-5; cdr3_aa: CASHIRGGTEQFF; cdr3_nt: TGTGCCAGCCATATCAGGGGGGGTACTGAGCAGTTCTTC
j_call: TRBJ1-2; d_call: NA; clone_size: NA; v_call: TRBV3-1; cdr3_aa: CASRGGSNYGYTF; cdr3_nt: TGTGCCAGTAGAGGAGGCAGTAACTATGGCTACACCTTC
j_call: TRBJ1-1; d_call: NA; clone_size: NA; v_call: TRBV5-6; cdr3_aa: CASSLGSLYTEAFF; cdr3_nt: TGTGCCAGCAGCTTGGGATCTTTGTACACTGAAGCTTTCTTT
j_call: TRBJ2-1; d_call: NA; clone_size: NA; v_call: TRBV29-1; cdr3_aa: CSVEAFGSLYNEQFF; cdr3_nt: TGCAGCGTTGAAGCATTCGGCTCACTGTACAATGAGCAGTTCTTC
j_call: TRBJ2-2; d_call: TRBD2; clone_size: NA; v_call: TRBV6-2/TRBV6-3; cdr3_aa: CASSYSRRTRPGELFF; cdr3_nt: TGTGCCAGCAGTTACTCCAGACGGACTAGGCCCGGGGAGCTGTTTTTT
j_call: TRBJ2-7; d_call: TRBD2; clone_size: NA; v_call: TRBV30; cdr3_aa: CAWSPPGGSGEQYF; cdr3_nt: TGTGCCTGGAGTCCCCCGGGCGGGAGTGGCGAGCAGTACTTC
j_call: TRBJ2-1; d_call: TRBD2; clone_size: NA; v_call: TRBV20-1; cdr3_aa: CSARVGSGWGEQFF; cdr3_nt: TGCAGTGCTAGAGTAGGTAGCGGGTGGGGTGAGCAGTTCTTC
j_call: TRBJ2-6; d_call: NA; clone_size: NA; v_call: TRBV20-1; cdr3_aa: CSARKAGRHSGANVLTF; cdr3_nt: TGCAGTGCTAGAAAGGCAGGGAGACACTCTGGGGCCAACGTCCTGACTTTC
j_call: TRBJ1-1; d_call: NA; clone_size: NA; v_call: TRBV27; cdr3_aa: CASSLRGREAFF; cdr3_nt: TGTGCCAGCAGTTTGAGGGGCCGTGAAGCTTTCTTT
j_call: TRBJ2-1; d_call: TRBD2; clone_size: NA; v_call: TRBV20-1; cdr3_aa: CSARTSGRAGYIYNEQFF; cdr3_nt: TGCAGTGCTCGGACTAGCGGGAGGGCCGGTTACATCTACAATGAGCAGTTCTTC
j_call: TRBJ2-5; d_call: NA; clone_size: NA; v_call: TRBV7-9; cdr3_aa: CASSDRLGKTQYF; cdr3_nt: TGTGCCAGCAGCGACCGACTAGGAAAGACCCAGTACTTC
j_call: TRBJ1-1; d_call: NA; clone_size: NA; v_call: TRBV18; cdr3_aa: CASSPDQDAFF; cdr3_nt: TGTGCCAGCTCACCCGACCAGGACGCTTTCTTT
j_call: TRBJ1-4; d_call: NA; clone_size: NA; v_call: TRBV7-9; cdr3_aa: CASSPQGSSNEKLFF; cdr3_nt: TGTGCCAGCAGCCCCCAGGGGAGCTCAAATGAAAAACTGTTTTTT
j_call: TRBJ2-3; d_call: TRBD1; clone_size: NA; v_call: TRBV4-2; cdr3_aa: CASSQGQFPDTQYF; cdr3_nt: TGTGCCAGCAGCCAGGGACAGTTCCCTGATACGCAGTATTTT
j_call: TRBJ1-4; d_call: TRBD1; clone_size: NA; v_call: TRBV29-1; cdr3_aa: CSASGQLNEKLFF; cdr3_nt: TGCAGCGCGTCGGGACAGCTTAATGAAAAACTGTTTTTT
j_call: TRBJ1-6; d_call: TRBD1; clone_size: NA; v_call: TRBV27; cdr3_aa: CASRKTGGASSPLHF; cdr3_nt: TGTGCCAGCAGAAAGACAGGGGGCGCGAGTTCACCCCTCCACTTT
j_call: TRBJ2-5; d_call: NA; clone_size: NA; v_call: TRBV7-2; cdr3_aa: CASSLGQGPTETQYF; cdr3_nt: TGTGCCAGCAGCTTAGGGCAGGGCCCCACAGAGACCCAGTACTTC
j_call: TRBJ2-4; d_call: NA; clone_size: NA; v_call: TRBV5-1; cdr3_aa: CASSLNGRNIQYF; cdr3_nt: TGCGCCAGCAGCTTAAATGGGAGAAACATTCAGTACTTC
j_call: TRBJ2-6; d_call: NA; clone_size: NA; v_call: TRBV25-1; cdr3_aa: CASSDWGRYKSGANVLTF; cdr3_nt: TGTGCCAGCAGTGATTGGGGACGGTACAAATCTGGGGCCAACGTCCTGACTTTC